What follows are 18 T cell receptor beta chains derived from one specimen sequenced in a study of beta chain features in type 1 diabetes. Their specific antigens are unknown. Reverse transcription of all isolated RNA meant that expressed TCRB transcripts were sequenced. Clones were sequenced by immunoSEQ multiplex PCR, and TCRdb holds only the in-frame ones, with some missing. The data hold 150,000 to 200,000 clones, with roughly 59% observed a single time. Whole-study results and caveats: TCRB CDR3s were moderately but significantly shorter in Type 1 diabetes patients in all four CD4+ subsets.

Specimen: naive CD4+ T cells from blood. The receptors originated from a man aged 30 to 45 with type 1 diabetes.

Only one count was recorded for this clone. The chain has TRBV2 and TRBJ2-3; a weak D match, TRBD2 (6 bases). Trimming pared 1 base from V and 4 bases from J, leaving 9 bases between. This CDR3 region has 14 residues. Per the germline V gene, CDR1 is SNHLY and CDR2 is FYNNEI. CDR3 nucleotides: TGTGCCAGCAGTGAAGGGGAGGTTTCAGATACGCAGTATTTT. Translating it yields CASSEGEVSDTQYF. The variable domain in full, with the rest retrieved from reference TRBV2 and TRBJ2-3, is EPEVTQTPSHQVTQMGQEVILRCVPISNHLYFYWYRQILGQKVEFLVSFYNNEISEKSEIFDDQFSVERPDGSNFTLKIRSTKLEDSAMYFCASSEGEVSDTQYFGPGTRLTVL.

This chain connects TRBV5-4 to TRBJ2-5; D call uncertain. Germline lookup yields CDR1 SGHNT and CDR2 YYREEE (reference sequence). V lost 9 bases and J 5 bases, leaving 11 bases between the germline ends. CDR3 size: 11 residues. CDR3 protein: CAITLRETQYF. The CDR3 coding sequence is TGTGCCATCACACTACGGGAGACCCAGTACTTC. Drawing the rest from reference TRBV5-4 and TRBJ2-5, the complete variable domain is ETGVTQSPTHLIKTRGQQVTLRCSSQSGHNTVSWYQQALGQGPQFIFQYYREEENGRGNFPPRFSGLQFPNYSSELNVNALELDDSALYLCAITLRETQYFGPGTRLLVL.

The V call is TRBV2, the J call TRBJ1-6; 7 nucleotides match TRBD1. With V trimmed by 4 bases and J by 7 bases, 10 bases remained unmatched. Germline CDR1 reads SNHLY; CDR2 reads FYNNEI. The length of the CDR3 is 16 residues. The DNA for the CDR3 is TGTGCCAGCAGTGGACGACAGGGAATGGTGAATTCACCCCTCCACTTT. This gives the protein CASSGRQGMVNSPLHF.

This clone was seen a single time. The rearrangement uses TRBV10-3 and TRBJ2-1; D gene ambiguous. The CDR3 is made up of 14 amino acids. Trimming left V 1 base short and J 8 bases short, with 12 bases between. Per the germline V gene, CDR1 is ENHRY and CDR2 is SYGVKD. The DNA of the CDR3 is TGTGCCATCAGTGAGTACTTAGAAAGAGATGAGCAGTTCTTC. Translation: CAISEYLERDEQFF.

The chain employs TRBV20-1 and TRBJ2-5; no clear D gene. The germline V gene has CDR1 DFQATT and CDR2 SNEGSKA (reference sequence). Trimming left V 6 bases short and J 0 bases short, with 5 bases between. The CDR3 totals 11 residues. The CDR3 region has the DNA TGCAGTGCCGGCTACCAAGAGACCCAGTACTTC. Encoded protein: CSAGYQETQYF.

The chain is built from TRBV2 and TRBJ2-5, with TRBD2 matching 7 bases. The CDR3 runs 13 residues. Per the germline V gene, CDR1 is SNHLY and CDR2 is FYNNEI. J gave up 2 bases and V 7 bases, and 4 bases lay outside the gene matches. The CDR3 loop reads CASTLREQETQYF. In DNA form, the CDR3 reads TGTGCCAGCACCTTGCGGGAGCAAGAGACCCAGTACTTC.

The chain is built from TRBV29-1 and TRBJ2-4; D not certain. Germline V gene lookup returns CDR1 SQVTM and CDR2 ANQGSEA. The CDR3 consists of 14 residues. V was shortened by 1 base and J by 0 bases, with 7 bases between the two germline ends. CDR3 DNA: TGCAGCGTTGAAGTTTCTAGAGCCAAAAACATTCAGTACTTC. Its translation: CSVEVSRAKNIQYF.

The J gene is TRBJ2-3, the V gene TRBV10-3; a possible D gene is TRBD1 (6 bases). Per the germline V gene, CDR1 is ENHRY and CDR2 is SYGVKD. Trimming left V 3 bases short and J 3 bases short, with 10 bases between. The CDR3 sequence is 14 residues long. The CDR3: CAISDSQGTDTQYF. In DNA, the CDR3 is TGTGCCATCAGTGATTCCCAGGGGACAGATACGCAGTATTTT.

V gene TRBV7-9 combines with J gene TRBJ2-2, with no clear D. The CDR3 runs 13 residues. Trimming removed 4 bases at V and 5 bases at J, with 8 bases between. Germline V CDR1 and CDR2: SEHNR, FQNEAQ (reference sequence). CDR3 nucleotides: TGTGCCAGCAGCTCCCCTAGGACCGGGGAGCTGTTTTTT. Translating gives CASSSPRTGELFF.

The chain links TRBV7-6 to TRBJ1-3; D is unresolved. This CDR3 has 14 amino acids. V dropped 1 base and J dropped 3 bases, with 7 bases sitting between them. Per germline, CDR1 SGHVS and CDR2 FNYEAQ. DNA for the CDR3: TGTGCCAGCAGCTTAGTCACGGGTGGAAACACCATATATTTT. It is translated as CASSLVTGGNTIYF.

This sequence joins TRBV27 and TRBJ2-5; D possibly corresponds to TRBD1 (6 bases). Germline assignment: CDR1 MNHEY and CDR2 SMNVEV (reference sequence). This CDR3 has 13 residues. Trimming pared 8 bases from V and 4 bases from J, leaving 14 bases between. CDR3 coding DNA: TGTGCCAGCGGAATACAGGGCTCAGAGACCCAGTACTTC. It encodes CASGIQGSETQYF.

The chain carries TRBV14 and TRBJ2-3, with D hard to call. Trimming pared 3 bases from V and 6 bases from J, leaving 4 bases between. The germline V gene has CDR1 SGHDN and CDR2 FVKESK. CDR3 size: 11 residues. The CDR3 spells CASSHLDTQYF. CDR3 DNA: TGTGCCAGCAGCCATTTGGATACGCAGTATTTT.

The chain combines TRBV11-2 with TRBJ2-5; D perhaps matches TRBD1 (6 bases). Trimming removed 4 bases from V and 5 bases from J, with 20 bases in between. The germline V gene encodes CDR1 SGHAT and CDR2 FQNNGV. There are 16 residues in the CDR3. The CDR3 here is CASSWRAGGSAETQYF. The CDR3 nucleotides read TGTGCCAGCAGCTGGCGCGCTGGGGGCTCCGCTGAGACCCAGTACTTC.

The genes are TRBV29-1 and TRBJ1-4; D perhaps matches TRBD1 (6 bases). There are 11 residues in the CDR3. Per germline, CDR1 SQVTM and CDR2 ANQGSEA. Trimming pared 7 bases from V and 8 bases from J, leaving 11 bases between. The CDR3 reads CSAQGGEKLFF. The CDR3 DNA follows: TGCAGCGCACAGGGAGGGGAAAAACTGTTTTTT. The complete variable domain, with remaining parts taken from reference TRBV29-1 and TRBJ1-4, reads SAVISQKPSRDICQRGTSLTIQCQVDSQVTMMFWYRQQPGQSLTLIATANQGSEATYESGFVIDKFPISRPNLTFSTLTVSNMSPEDSSIYLCSAQGGEKLFFGSGTQLSVL.

CDR3 loop: CSVSQGTANILSTDTQYF. The CDR3 DNA sequence: TGCAGCGTATCCCAGGGGACAGCTAACATCCTGAGCACAGATACGCAGTATTTT. V and J are TRBV29-1 and TRBJ2-3, with TRBD1 matching over 7 bases. The germline V gene has CDR1 SQVTM and CDR2 ANQGSEA. With 6 bases clipped from V and 0 bases from J, the junction kept 18 bases outside the gene matches. The CDR3 sequence is 18 residues long.

This chain uses TRBV7-9 with TRBJ1-6; 7 positions match TRBD1. Per the germline V gene, CDR1 is SEHNR and CDR2 is FQNEAQ (reference sequence). There are 13 residues in the CDR3. The V gene end was trimmed by 5 bases and the J gene end by 10 bases; junction bases not matched to a gene: 5. The CDR3 spells CASSPGQLSPLHF. CDR3 nucleotide sequence: TGTGCCAGCAGCCCGGGACAGCTATCACCCCTCCACTTT.

This sequence joins TRBV4-3 and TRBJ2-1, with D perhaps matching TRBD2 (6 bases). The germline gives CDR1 LGHNA, CDR2 YSLEER. Deletions cut 1 base from V and 7 bases from J, with 11 bases between. The CDR3 totals 14 residues. The CDR3 DNA follows: TGCGCCAGCAGCCAAGGGGACTCACGGAATGAGCAGTTCTTC. Translated: CASSQGDSRNEQFF.

The V call is TRBV7-2, the J call TRBJ2-7, with TRBD1 identical over 9 bases. Germline CDR1 and CDR2: SGHTA and FQGNSA. With V trimmed by 5 bases and J by 5 bases, 1 base remained unmatched. The CDR3 has 12 amino acids. The CDR3 nucleotides read TGTGCCAGCAGCGACAGGGGGAACGAGCAGTACTTC. It specifies CASSDRGNEQYF. The entire variable domain, with the rest obtained from reference TRBV7-2 and TRBJ2-7, is as follows: GAGVSQSPSNKVTEKGKDVELRCDPISGHTALYWYRQSLGQGLEFLIYFQGNSAPDKSGLPSDRFSAERTGGSVSTLTIQRTQQEDSAVYLCASSDRGNEQYFGPGTRLTVT.